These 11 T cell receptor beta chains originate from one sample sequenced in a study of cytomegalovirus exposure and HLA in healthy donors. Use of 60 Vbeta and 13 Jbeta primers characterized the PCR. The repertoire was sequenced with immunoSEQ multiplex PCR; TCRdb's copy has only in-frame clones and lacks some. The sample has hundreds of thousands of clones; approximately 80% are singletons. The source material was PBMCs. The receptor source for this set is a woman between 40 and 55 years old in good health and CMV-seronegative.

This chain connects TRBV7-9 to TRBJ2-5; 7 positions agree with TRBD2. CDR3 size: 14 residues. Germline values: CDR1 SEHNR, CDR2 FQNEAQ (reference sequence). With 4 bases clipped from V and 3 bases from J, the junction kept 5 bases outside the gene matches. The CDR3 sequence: CASSYGTTEETQYF. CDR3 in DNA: TGTGCCAGCAGCTACGGGACTACTGAAGAGACCCAGTACTTC. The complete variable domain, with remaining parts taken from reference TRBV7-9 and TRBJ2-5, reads DTGVSQNPRHKITKRGQNVTFRCDPISEHNRLYWYRQTLGQGPEFLTYFQNEAQLEKSRLLSDRFSAERPKGSFSTLEIQRTEQGDSAMYLCASSYGTTEETQYFGPGTRLLVL.

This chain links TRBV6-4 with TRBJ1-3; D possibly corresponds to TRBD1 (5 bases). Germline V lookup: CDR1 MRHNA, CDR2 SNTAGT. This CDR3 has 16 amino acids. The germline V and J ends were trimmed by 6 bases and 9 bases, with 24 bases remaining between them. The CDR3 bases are TGTGCCAGCAGGGGCTTGGGGGACTGGGTGGTCGGCACCATATATTTT. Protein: CASRGLGDWVVGTIYF.

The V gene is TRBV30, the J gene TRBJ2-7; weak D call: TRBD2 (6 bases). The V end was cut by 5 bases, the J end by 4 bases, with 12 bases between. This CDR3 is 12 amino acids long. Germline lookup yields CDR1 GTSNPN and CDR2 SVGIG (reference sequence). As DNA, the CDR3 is TGTGCCTGGGGGGACTTACCTTACGAGCAGTACTTC. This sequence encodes CAWGDLPYEQYF.

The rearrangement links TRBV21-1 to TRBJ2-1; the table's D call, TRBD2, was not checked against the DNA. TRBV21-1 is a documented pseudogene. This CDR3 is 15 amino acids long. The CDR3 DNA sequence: TGTGCCAGCAGCGACGGACTAGCGGCAAACAATGAGCAGTTCTTC. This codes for CASSDGLAANNEQFF.

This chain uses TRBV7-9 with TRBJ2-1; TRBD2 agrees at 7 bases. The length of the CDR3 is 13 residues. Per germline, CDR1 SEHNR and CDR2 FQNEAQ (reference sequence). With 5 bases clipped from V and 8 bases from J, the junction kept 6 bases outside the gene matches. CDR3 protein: CASSPAGVDEQFF. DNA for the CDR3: TGTGCCAGCAGCCCCGCGGGAGTCGATGAGCAGTTCTTC.

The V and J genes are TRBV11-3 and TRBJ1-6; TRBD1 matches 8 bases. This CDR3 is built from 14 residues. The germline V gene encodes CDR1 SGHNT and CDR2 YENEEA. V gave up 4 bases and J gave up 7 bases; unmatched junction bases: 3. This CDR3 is CASSSTGANSPLHF. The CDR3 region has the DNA TGTGCCAGCAGCTCGACAGGGGCGAATTCACCCCTCCACTTT.

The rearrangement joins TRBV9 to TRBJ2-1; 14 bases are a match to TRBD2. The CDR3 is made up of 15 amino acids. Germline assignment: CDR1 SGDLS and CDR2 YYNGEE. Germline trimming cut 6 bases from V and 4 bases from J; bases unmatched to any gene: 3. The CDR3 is CASNRLAGGYNEQFF. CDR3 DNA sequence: TGTGCCAGCAACCGACTAGCGGGGGGGTACAATGAGCAGTTCTTC.

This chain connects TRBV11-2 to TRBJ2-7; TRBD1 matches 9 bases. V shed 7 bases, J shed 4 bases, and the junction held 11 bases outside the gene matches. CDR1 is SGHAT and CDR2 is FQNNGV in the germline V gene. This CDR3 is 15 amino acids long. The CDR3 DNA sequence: TGTGCCAGCACTCTGTCGGGACAGGGCTCGTACGAGCAGTACTTC. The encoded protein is CASTLSGQGSYEQYF.

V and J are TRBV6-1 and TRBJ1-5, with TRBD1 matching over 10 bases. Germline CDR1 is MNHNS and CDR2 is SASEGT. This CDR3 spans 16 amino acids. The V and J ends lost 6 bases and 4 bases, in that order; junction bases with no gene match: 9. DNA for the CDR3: TGTGCCAGCAGCGAAACTTGGACAGGGGGGAATCAGCCCCAGCATTTT. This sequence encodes CASSETWTGGNQPQHF.

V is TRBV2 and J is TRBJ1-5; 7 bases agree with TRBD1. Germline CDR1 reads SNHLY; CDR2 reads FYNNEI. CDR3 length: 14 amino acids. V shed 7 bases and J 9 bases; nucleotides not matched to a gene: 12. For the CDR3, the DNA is TGTGCCAGCACCGAGGAGGGGGCGGTGGGGCCCCAGCATTTT. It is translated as CASTEEGAVGPQHF.

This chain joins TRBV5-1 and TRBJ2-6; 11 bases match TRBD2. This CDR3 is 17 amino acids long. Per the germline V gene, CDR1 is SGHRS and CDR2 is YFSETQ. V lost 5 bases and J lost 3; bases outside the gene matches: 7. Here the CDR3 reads CASSRLAGGYGANVLTF. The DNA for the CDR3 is TGCGCCAGCAGTCGGCTAGCGGGGGGATATGGGGCCAACGTCCTGACTTTC.